The 23 T cell receptor beta chains below all came from one sample that was sequenced in a study of early T cells in non-severe SARS-CoV-2 infection. MiXCR was run by TCRdb on the 5' RACE reads, yielding one entry per CDR3 protein. The sample contains some 88,000 distinct CDR3 sequences, roughly 17% of which appear only once. Sequences were derived from whole blood, sampled at baseline. Every receptor here comes from an adult who was a healthcare worker with PCR-confirmed SARS-CoV-2 infection or an uninfected control (not recorded which).

V is TRBV2 and J is TRBJ2-7; D possibly corresponds to TRBD1 (6 bases). Per germline, CDR1 SNHLY and CDR2 FYNNEI. V dropped 2 bases and J dropped 1 base, with 12 bases sitting between them. The CDR3 is 15 residues long. The CDR3 region is CASSERLRGSYEQYF. For the CDR3, the DNA is TGTGCCAGCAGTGAACGGTTAAGGGGGTCCTACGAGCAGTACTTC. Together with reference TRBV2 and TRBJ2-7, the CDR3 gives the full variable domain: EPEVTQTPSHQVTQMGQEVILRCVPISNHLYFYWYRQILGQKVEFLVSFYNNEISEKSEIFDDQFSVERPDGSNFTLKIRSTKLEDSAMYFCASSERLRGSYEQYFGPGTRLTVT.

Written as DNA, the CDR3 is TGCAGTGCTCTCGACGGGACAGGACGGGGCTACACCTTC. This encodes CSALDGTGRGYTF. V usage is TRBV20-1 and J usage is TRBJ1-2; 8 bases fit TRBD1. Looked up from germline, CDR1 is DFQATT and CDR2 is SNEGSKA (reference sequence). The CDR3 spans 13 residues. Trimming cost V 5 bases and J 8 bases; bases outside gene matches: 10.

Worth noting for this clonotype: A much larger clonotype is one base distant, so this may be a read error. The chain is built from TRBV9 and TRBJ2-3; TRBD1 is a possible D gene (6 bases). V lost 4 bases, J lost 1 base, and 10 bases lay in between. Germline V gene data show CDR1 as SGDLS and CDR2 as YYNGEE. The CDR3 spans 14 residues. The CDR3 DNA follows: TGTGCCAGCAGCCGGGACACTGGCACAGATACGCAGTATTTT. This encodes CASSRDTGTDTQYF.

The chain carries TRBV28 and TRBJ2-3, with 7 bases lining up with TRBD1. J was trimmed by 4 bases and V by 6 bases; bases with no gene match: 13. Germline-derived CDR1 and CDR2 are MDHEN and SYDVKM. This CDR3 contains 16 residues. This CDR3 is CASSFFGETGSDTQYF. Written as DNA, the CDR3 is TGTGCCAGCAGCTTTTTCGGGGAGACAGGGTCAGATACGCAGTATTTT.

This sequence joins TRBV20-1 and TRBJ2-3; TRBD1 aligns across 7 bases. The CDR3 spans 15 residues. With V trimmed by 0 bases and J by 2 bases, 5 bases remained unmatched. The V gene's germline CDR1 is DFQATT and CDR2 SNEGSKA (reference sequence). The CDR3 bases are TGCAGTGCTAGAGATCCAGGGGGTGCCACAGATACGCAGTATTTT. This gives the protein CSARDPGGATDTQYF.

The CDR3 spells CSARGTGLRELFF. The CDR3 DNA follows: TGCAGTGCTAGAGGCACGGGACTCCGGGAGCTGTTTTTT. The chain employs TRBV20-1 and TRBJ2-2; the D gene is possibly TRBD2 (6 bases). V lost 1 base and J lost 9, with 12 bases in between. Germline V gene data show CDR1 as DFQATT and CDR2 as SNEGSKA (reference sequence). This CDR3 is 13 amino acids long.

This clonotype was observed a handful of times. The chain links TRBV11-2 to TRBJ1-5; D remains unclear. V was pared by 5 bases and J by 4 bases, with 6 bases between. The CDR3 is made up of 12 amino acids. Germline V gene lookup returns CDR1 SGHAT and CDR2 FQNNGV. The CDR3 sequence is CASSTENQPQHF. The CDR3, as DNA: TGTGCCAGCAGCACCGAGAATCAGCCCCAGCATTTT.

This rearrangement joins TRBV2 to TRBJ2-7; 7 bases are a match to TRBD2. The germline CDR1 and CDR2 sequences are SNHLY and FYNNEI. The CDR3 consists of 13 residues. The junction had 5 bases not matched to a gene; V was cut back by 4 bases and J by 5 bases. CDR3 nucleotides: TGTGCCAGCAGTGGACTAGCAGGGCACGAGCAGTACTTC. This sequence encodes CASSGLAGHEQYF. Combining the CDR3 with reference TRBV2 and TRBJ2-7 gives the whole variable domain EPEVTQTPSHQVTQMGQEVILRCVPISNHLYFYWYRQILGQKVEFLVSFYNNEISEKSEIFDDQFSVERPDGSNFTLKIRSTKLEDSAMYFCASSGLAGHEQYFGPGTRLTVT.

The CDR3 reads CASSLDLAGYNEQFF. The CDR3 nucleotides read TGCGCCAGCAGCTTGGACCTAGCGGGTTACAATGAGCAGTTCTTC. The chain carries TRBV5-1 and TRBJ2-1; the match to TRBD2 covers 8 bases. The CDR3 is 15 amino acids. With V trimmed by 0 bases and J by 4 bases, 3 bases remained unmatched. CDR1 and CDR2 (germline): SGHRS, YFSETQ.

This clonotype was observed many times. The chain has TRBV15 and TRBJ1-6; D is unclear. The germline CDR1 and CDR2 sequences are LNHNV and YYDKDF (reference sequence). The CDR3 loop spans 14 amino acids. Trimming removed 0 bases at V and 10 bases at J, with 10 bases between. The CDR3 DNA sequence: TGTGCCACCAGCAGAGATCTCAACCAGTCACCCCTCCACTTT. Translating gives CATSRDLNQSPLHF.

This clonotype has only a few counts. This chain joins TRBV5-6 and TRBJ2-2; D possibly uses TRBD1 or TRBD2 (5 bases each). V dropped 1 base and J dropped 7 bases, with 11 bases sitting between them. The CDR3 has 14 residues. Germline loops: CDR1 SGHDT, CDR2 YYEEEE. CDR3 amino acids: CASSLQGAIGELFF. As DNA, the CDR3 is TGTGCCAGCAGCTTGCAGGGAGCGATCGGGGAGCTGTTTTTT.

V gene TRBV7-9 combines with J gene TRBJ2-3; D is ambiguous. In germline, CDR1 is SEHNR, CDR2 FQNEAQ (reference sequence). Trimming pared 8 bases from V and 2 bases from J, leaving 20 bases between. The CDR3 runs to 16 residues. For the CDR3, the DNA is TGTGCCAGCGGCCCAATGGGCGTAGGCCCCACAGATACGCAGTATTTT. Translation gives CASGPMGVGPTDTQYF.

The CDR3 region has the DNA TGTGCCAGCAGCCTGAGGGTGAGCTCCTACAATGAGCAGTTCTTC. This gives the protein CASSLRVSSYNEQFF. The chain combines TRBV7-9 with TRBJ2-1, with D maybe TRBD2 (5 bases). The CDR3 consists of 15 residues. V shed 5 bases and J shed 0 bases, with 11 bases lying between them. Germline V gene data show CDR1 as SEHNR and CDR2 as FQNEAQ (reference sequence).

This clonotype was picked up a small number of times. The V gene is TRBV5-4, the J gene TRBJ2-7; no clear D gene. The germline gives CDR1 SGHNT, CDR2 YYREEE (reference sequence). The CDR3 is 14 residues long. Between the trimmed V and J ends, which lost 4 bases and 5 bases, there was a span of 16 bases. For the CDR3, the DNA is TGTGCCAGCAGCGTAAAACCAGGTATCGACGAGCAGTACTTC. Encoded protein: CASSVKPGIDEQYF. Full variable domain (rest looked up from reference TRBV5-4 and TRBJ2-7): ETGVTQSPTHLIKTRGQQVTLRCSSQSGHNTVSWYQQALGQGPQFIFQYYREEENGRGNFPPRFSGLQFPNYSSELNVNALELDDSALYLCASSVKPGIDEQYFGPGTRLTVT.

This clonotype was picked up a small number of times. The chain joins TRBV5-6 to TRBJ1-2; 7 nucleotides align to TRBD1. Germline V gives CDR1 SGHDT, CDR2 YYEEEE. The CDR3 consists of 12 residues. With 10 bases clipped from V and 6 bases from J, the junction kept 9 bases outside the gene matches. CDR3: CAWGRDSDGYTF. In nucleotides, the CDR3 is TGTGCCTGGGGACGGGACAGCGATGGCTACACCTTC.

This clonotype appeared a few times. This chain uses TRBV7-8 with TRBJ2-1; weak D call: TRBD1 (6 bases). CDR1 and CDR2 from the germline V gene are SGHVS and FQNEAQ. The CDR3 is 15 amino acids. The V and J ends lost 1 base and 10 bases respectively, with 17 bases between them. CDR3 sequence reads: CASSLGDIRLVEQFF. CDR3 in DNA: TGTGCCAGCAGCTTAGGGGACATACGTTTGGTAGAGCAGTTCTTC.

This clonotype was observed a few times. The chain is built from TRBV7-2 and TRBJ2-5; 10 bases agree with TRBD1. CDR1 is SGHTA and CDR2 is FQGNSA in the germline V gene. The CDR3 is made up of 15 amino acids. Germline trimming cut 1 base from V and 4 bases from J; bases unmatched to any gene: 3. CDR3 in DNA: TGTGCCAGCAGCTTAGGGACAGGGGGTACAGAGACCCAGTACTTC. It yields the protein CASSLGTGGTETQYF.

There are many counts of this clonotype. V and J are TRBV9 and TRBJ2-7; D possibly corresponds to TRBD1 (7 bases). Trimming cost V 0 bases and J 2 bases, with 15 bases left between them. This CDR3 has 16 residues. Germline V lookup: CDR1 SGDLS, CDR2 YYNGEE. CDR3 DNA: TGTGCCAGCAGCGTAGGATTGGCAGGGGGGACCTACGAGCAGTACTTC. Translated: CASSVGLAGGTYEQYF.

The chain uses TRBV18 and TRBJ2-7; D may match TRBD1 or TRBD2 (5 bases each). The CDR3 runs 15 residues. Trimming pared 3 bases from V and 4 bases from J, leaving 16 bases between. Germline lookup yields CDR1 KGHSH and CDR2 LQKENI. CDR3 residues: CASSPFRDPGYEQYF. CDR3 bases: TGTGCCAGCTCACCGTTCCGGGACCCTGGGTACGAGCAGTACTTC.

This clonotype came up a few times. The chain recombines TRBV10-3 with TRBJ2-7; 7 bases align to TRBD2. CDR1 is ENHRY and CDR2 is SYGVKD in the germline V gene. The CDR3 runs 13 residues. V lost 4 bases, J lost 6 bases, and 6 bases stayed unmatched. The CDR3 nucleotides are TGTGCCATCAGTGGCGGGGGAATTGGCGAGCAGTACTTC. It encodes CAISGGGIGEQYF.

The V gene is TRBV18, the J gene TRBJ2-5, with unresolved D. V lost 0 bases to trimming and J lost 7 bases, with 6 bases between them. This CDR3 spans 12 amino acids. Germline V gene data show CDR1 as KGHSH and CDR2 as LQKENI. The CDR3 DNA is TGTGCCAGCTCACCACCTGTCGGGACCCAGTACTTC. Amino acids: CASSPPVGTQYF. Full variable domain (outside the CDR3, taken from reference TRBV18 and TRBJ2-5): NAGVMQNPRHLVRRRGQEARLRCSPMKGHSHVYWYRQLPEEGLKFMVYLQKENIIDESGMPKERFSAEFPKEGPSILRIQQVVRGDSAAYFCASSPPVGTQYFGPGTRLLVL.

Only a few counts were recorded for this clonotype. The rearrangement links TRBV4-1 to TRBJ2-1; 10 bases agree with TRBD2. Germline V lookup: CDR1 MGHRA, CDR2 YSYEKL. V lost 1 base to trimming and J lost 12 bases; unmatched junction nucleotides: 3. The CDR3 is 13 residues long. The CDR3 region is CASSQVAGGGQFF. The CDR3 region has the DNA TGCGCCAGCAGCCAAGTAGCGGGAGGAGGGCAGTTCTTC.

This chain links TRBV25-1 with TRBJ2-2; D might be TRBD2 (5 bases). Trimming left V 10 bases short and J 2 bases short, with 14 bases between. Germline CDR1 is MGHDK and CDR2 is SYGVNS. CDR3 size: 14 residues. The DNA of the CDR3 is TGTGCCACCTGTAGCGACGGCAACACCGGGGAGCTGTTTTTT. This codes for CATCSDGNTGELFF.